The clone carrying this TCR beta chain was recorded a few times. Its specificity is unknown. Produced via immunoSEQ multiplex PCR; TCRdb's table is partial and in-frame only. This sample carries under 70,000 clones, approximately 85% of them seen once, and the ten largest clones take 2%. Losses at the gene ends were 2 bases for V and 5 bases for J; bases not matched to a gene: 2. Germline CDR1 is SGHRS and CDR2 is YFSETQ. This CDR3 is built from 14 residues. This sample was included in a study of OX40 agonist ivuxolimab in advanced cancers. Study-wide points: At doses 0.1 to 3.0 mg/kg, CD4+ and CD8+ clones expanded.

The J gene is TRBJ1-2, the V gene TRBV5-1; 11 bases fit TRBD1. The sequence was obtained from an adult with an advanced solid tumor such as melanoma, head and neck, liver or kidney cancer. The sequences come from CD4+ or CD8+ T cells sorted from blood, collected in a trial of the OX40 agonist ivuxolimab. The CDR3 sequence: CASSFGTGGYGYTF. Here the CDR3 DNA reads TGCGCCAGCAGCTTTGGGACAGGGGGGTATGGCTACACCTTC. Full variable domain (missing parts from reference TRBV5-1 and TRBJ1-2): KAGVTQTPRYLIKTRGQQVTLSCSPISGHRSVSWYQQTPGQGLQFLFEYFSETQRNKGNFPGRFSGRQFSNSRSEMNVSTLELGDSALYLCASSFGTGGYGYTFGSGTRLTVV.